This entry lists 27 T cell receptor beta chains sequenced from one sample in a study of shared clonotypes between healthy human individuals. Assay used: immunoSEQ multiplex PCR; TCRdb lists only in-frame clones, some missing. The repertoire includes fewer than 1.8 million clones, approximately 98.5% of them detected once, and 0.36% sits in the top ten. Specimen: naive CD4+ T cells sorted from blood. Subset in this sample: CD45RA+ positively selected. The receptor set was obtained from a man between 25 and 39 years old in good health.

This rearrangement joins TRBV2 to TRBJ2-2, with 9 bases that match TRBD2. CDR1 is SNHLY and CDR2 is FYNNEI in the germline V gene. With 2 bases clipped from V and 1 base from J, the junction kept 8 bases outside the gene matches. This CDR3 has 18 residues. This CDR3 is CASSERGVAGVNTGELFF. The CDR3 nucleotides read TGTGCCAGCAGTGAAAGGGGGGTAGCGGGAGTGAACACCGGGGAGCTGTTTTTT.

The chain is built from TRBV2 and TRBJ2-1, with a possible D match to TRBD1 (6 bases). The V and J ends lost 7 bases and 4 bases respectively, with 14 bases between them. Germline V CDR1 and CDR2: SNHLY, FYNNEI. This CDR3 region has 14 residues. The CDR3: CASNGGQSYNEQFF. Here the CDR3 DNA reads TGTGCCAGCAATGGGGGACAATCGTACAATGAGCAGTTCTTC.

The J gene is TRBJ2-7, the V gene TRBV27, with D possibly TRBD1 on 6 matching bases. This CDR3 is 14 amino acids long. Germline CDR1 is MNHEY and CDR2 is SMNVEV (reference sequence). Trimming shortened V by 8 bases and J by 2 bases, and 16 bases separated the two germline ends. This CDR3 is CASRERGTTYEQYF. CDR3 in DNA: TGTGCCAGCCGAGAGAGGGGGACAACCTACGAGCAGTACTTC.

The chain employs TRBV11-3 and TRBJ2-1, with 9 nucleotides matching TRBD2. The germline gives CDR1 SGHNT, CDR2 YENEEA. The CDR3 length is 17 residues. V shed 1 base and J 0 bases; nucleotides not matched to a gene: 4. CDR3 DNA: TGTGCCAGCAGCTTAGGAGGCGGGAGGGCCTCCTACAATGAGCAGTTCTTC. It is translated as CASSLGGGRASYNEQFF. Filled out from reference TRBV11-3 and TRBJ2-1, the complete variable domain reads EAGVVQSPRYKIIEKKQPVAFWCNPISGHNTLYWYLQNLGQGPELLIRYENEEAVDDSQLPKDRFSAERLKGVDSTLKIQPAELGDSAVYLCASSLGGGRASYNEQFFGPGTRLTVL.

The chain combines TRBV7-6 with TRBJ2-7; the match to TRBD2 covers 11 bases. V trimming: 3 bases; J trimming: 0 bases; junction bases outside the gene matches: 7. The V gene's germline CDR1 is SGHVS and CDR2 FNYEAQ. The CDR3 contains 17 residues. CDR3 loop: CASSLEPTSGGSYEQYF. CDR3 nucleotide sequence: TGTGCCAGCAGCTTGGAGCCAACTAGCGGGGGCTCCTACGAGCAGTACTTC. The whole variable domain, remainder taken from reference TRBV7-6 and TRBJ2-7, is GAGVSQSPRYKVTKRGQDVALRCDPISGHVSLYWYRQALGQGPEFLTYFNYEAQQDKSGLPNDRFSAERPEGSISTLTIQRTEQRDSAMYRCASSLEPTSGGSYEQYFGPGTRLTVT.

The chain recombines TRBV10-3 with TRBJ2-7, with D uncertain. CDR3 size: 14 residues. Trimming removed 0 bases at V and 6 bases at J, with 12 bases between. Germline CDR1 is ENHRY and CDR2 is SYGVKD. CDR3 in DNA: TGTGCCATCAGTGAGTCGCAGCAAGGGCCCGAGCAGTACTTC. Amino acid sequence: CAISESQQGPEQYF.

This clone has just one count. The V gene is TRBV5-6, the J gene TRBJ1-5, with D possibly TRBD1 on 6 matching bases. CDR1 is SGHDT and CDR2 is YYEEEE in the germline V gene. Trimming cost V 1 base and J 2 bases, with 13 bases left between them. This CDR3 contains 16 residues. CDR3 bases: TGTGCCAGCAGCTTGCAGGCAGGGGCTGGCAATCAGCCCCAGCATTTT. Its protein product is CASSLQAGAGNQPQHF.

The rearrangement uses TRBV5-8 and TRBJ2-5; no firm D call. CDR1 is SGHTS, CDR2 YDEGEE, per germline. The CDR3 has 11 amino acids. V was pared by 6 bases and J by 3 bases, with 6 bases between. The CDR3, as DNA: TGTGCCAGCACTTTGAAAGAGACCCAGTACTTC. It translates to CASTLKETQYF.

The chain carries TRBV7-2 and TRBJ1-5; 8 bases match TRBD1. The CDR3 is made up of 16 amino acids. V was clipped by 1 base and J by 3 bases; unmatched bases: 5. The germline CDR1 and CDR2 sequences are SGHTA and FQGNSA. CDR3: CASSLVGTGNNQPQHF. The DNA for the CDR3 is TGTGCCAGCAGCTTAGTCGGGACAGGCAACAATCAGCCCCAGCATTTT.

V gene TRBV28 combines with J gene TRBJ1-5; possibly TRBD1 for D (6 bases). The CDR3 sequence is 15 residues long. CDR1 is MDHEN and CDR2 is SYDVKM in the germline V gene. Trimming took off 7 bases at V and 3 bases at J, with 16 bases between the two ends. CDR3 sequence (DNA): TGTGCCAGCACCCTGGGGGGGGCGTTCAATCAGCCCCAGCATTTT. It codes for CASTLGGAFNQPQHF.

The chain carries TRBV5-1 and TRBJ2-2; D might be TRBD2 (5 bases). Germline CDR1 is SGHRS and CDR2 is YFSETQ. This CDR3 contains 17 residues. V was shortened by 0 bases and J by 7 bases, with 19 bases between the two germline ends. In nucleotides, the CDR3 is TGCGCCAGCAGCTTGGCGTCGGGGATGATCAATGGCGGGGAGCTGTTTTTT. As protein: CASSLASGMINGGELFF.

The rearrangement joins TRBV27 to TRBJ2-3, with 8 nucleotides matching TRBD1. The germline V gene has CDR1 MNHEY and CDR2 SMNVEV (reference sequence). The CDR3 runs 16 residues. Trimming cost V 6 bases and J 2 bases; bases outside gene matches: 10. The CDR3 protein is CASSKGTGAFTDTQYF. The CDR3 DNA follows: TGTGCCAGCAGCAAAGGGACAGGAGCCTTCACAGATACGCAGTATTTT.

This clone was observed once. CDR3 nucleotide sequence: TGTGCCAGCAGCTTATCACCGGGGGAGGGTTGGGAGTTCTTC. Its protein is CASSLSPGEGWEFF. V usage is TRBV11-2 and J usage is TRBJ2-1; 7 bases map to TRBD2. The germline CDR1 and CDR2 sequences are SGHAT and FQNNGV. The trim removed 2 bases at V and 14 bases at J, leaving 12 bases unmatched. This CDR3 has 14 residues. The whole variable domain, filled in from reference TRBV11-2 and TRBJ2-1, reads EAGVAQSPRYKIIEKRQSVAFWCNPISGHATLYWYQQILGQGPKLLIQFQNNGVVDDSQLPKDRFSAERLKGVDSTLKIQPAKLEDSAVYLCASSLSPGEGWEFFGPGTRLTVL.

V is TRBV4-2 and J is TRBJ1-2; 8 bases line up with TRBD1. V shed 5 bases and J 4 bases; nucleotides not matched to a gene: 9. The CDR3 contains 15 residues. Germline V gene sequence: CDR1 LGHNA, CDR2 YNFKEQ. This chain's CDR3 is CASSEGQGTGYGYTF. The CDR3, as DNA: TGTGCCAGCAGCGAAGGACAGGGCACCGGCTATGGCTACACCTTC.

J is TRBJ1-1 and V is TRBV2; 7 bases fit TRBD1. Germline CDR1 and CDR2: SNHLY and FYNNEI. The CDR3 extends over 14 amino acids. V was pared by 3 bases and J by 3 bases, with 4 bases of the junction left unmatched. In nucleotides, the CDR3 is TGTGCCAGCAGTGAGGCCAGGGGGTACACTGAAGCTTTCTTT. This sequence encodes CASSEARGYTEAFF.

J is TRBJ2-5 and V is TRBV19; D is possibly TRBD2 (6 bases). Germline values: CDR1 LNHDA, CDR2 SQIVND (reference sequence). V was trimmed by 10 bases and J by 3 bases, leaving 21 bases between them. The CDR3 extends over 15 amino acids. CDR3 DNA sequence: TGTGCCAATAGCATTGGGGAGGAGTCAGAAGAGACCCAGTACTTC. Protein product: CANSIGEESEETQYF.

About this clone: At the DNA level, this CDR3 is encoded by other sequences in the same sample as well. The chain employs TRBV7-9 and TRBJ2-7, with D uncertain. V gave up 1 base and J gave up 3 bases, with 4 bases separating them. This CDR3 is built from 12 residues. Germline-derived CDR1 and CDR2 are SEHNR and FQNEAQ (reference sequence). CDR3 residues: CASSLGVYEQYF. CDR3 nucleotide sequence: TGTGCCAGCAGCTTAGGAGTCTACGAGCAGTACTTC.

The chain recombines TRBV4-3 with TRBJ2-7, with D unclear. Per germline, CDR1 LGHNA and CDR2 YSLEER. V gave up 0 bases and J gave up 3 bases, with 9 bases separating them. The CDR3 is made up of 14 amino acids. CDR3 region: CASSQDPNSYEQYF. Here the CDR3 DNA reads TGCGCCAGCAGCCAAGATCCGAACAGCTACGAGCAGTACTTC.

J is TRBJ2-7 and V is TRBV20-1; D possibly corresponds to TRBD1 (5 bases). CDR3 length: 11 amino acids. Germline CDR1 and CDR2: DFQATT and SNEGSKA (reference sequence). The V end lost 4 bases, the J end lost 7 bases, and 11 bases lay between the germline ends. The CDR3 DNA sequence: TGCAGTGCTATCAGGGCTGGGGAGCAGTACTTC. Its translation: CSAIRAGEQYF.

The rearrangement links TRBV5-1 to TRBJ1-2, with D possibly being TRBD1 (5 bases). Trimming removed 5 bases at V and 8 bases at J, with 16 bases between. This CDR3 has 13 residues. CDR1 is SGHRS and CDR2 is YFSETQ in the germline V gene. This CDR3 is CASSQNDGHGYTF. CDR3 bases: TGCGCCAGCAGTCAAAACGACGGACACGGCTACACCTTC.

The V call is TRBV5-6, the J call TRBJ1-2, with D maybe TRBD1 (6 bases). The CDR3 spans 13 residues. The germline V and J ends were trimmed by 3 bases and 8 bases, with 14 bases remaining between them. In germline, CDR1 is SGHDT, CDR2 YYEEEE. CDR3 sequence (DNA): TGTGCCAGCAGCTGGACAGCAGTCAGGGGCTACACCTTC. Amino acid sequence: CASSWTAVRGYTF.

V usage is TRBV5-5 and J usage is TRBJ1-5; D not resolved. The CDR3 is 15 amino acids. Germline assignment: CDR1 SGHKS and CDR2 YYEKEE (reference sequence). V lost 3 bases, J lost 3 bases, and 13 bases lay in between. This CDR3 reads CASSSGGIPNQPQHF. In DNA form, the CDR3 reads TGTGCCAGCAGCTCCGGAGGTATTCCCAATCAGCCCCAGCATTTT.

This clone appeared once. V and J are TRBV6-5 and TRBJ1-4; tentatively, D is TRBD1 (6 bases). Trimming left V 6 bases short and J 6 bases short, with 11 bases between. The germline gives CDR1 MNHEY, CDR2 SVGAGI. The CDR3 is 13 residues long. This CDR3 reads CASRTGQHEKLFF. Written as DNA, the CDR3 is TGTGCCAGCAGGACCGGACAGCATGAAAAACTGTTTTTT.

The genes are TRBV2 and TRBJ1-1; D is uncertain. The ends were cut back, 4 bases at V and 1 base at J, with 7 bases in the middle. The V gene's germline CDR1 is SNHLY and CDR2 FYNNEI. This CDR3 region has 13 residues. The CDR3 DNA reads TGTGCCAGCAGTGTTGAAACGAACACTGAAGCTTTCTTT. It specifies CASSVETNTEAFF. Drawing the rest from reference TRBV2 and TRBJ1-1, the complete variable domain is EPEVTQTPSHQVTQMGQEVILRCVPISNHLYFYWYRQILGQKVEFLVSFYNNEISEKSEIFDDQFSVERPDGSNFTLKIRSTKLEDSAMYFCASSVETNTEAFFGQGTRLTVV.

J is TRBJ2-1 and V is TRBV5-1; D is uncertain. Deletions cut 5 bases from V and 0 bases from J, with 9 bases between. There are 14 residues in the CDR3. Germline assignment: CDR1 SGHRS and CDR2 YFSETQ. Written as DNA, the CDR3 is TGCGCCAGCAGTGGCGGTAACTCCTACAATGAGCAGTTCTTC. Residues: CASSGGNSYNEQFF.

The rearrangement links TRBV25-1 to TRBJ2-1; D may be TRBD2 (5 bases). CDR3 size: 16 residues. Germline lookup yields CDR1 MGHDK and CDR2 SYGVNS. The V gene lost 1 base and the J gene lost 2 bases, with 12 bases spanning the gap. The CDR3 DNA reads TGTGCCAGCAGTGAATCGGACTCCAGTACCTACAATGAGCAGTTCTTC. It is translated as CASSESDSSTYNEQFF.

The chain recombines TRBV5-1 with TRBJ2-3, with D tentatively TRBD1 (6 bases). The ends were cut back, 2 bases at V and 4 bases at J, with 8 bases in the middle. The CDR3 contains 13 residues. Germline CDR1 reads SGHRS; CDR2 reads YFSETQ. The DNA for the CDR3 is TGCGCCAGCAGCTTCGCAGGGGCAGATACGCAGTATTTT. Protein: CASSFAGADTQYF.